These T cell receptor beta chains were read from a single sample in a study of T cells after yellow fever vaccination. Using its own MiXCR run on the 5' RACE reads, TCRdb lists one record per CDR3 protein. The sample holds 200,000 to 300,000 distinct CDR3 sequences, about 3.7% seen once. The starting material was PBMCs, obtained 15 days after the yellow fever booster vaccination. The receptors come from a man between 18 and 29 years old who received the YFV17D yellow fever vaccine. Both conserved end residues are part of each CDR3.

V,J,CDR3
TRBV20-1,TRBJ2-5,CSAERGVYQETQYF
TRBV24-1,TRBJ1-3,CATSDLGQGAGGNTIYF
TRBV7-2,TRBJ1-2,CASSFGGEGYGYTF
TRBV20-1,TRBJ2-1,CSARDFSYNEQFF
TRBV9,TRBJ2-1,CASSVGWVLGNEQFF
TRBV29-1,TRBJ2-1,CSVWGQGGDEQFF
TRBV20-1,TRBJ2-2,CSAVRDAGELFF
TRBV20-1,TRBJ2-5,CSAKGQGALETQYF
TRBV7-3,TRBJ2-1,CASSFSRGEWNEQFF
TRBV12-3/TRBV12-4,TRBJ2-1,CASSISGGDGFF
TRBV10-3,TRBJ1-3,CAISVGVPSGNTIYF
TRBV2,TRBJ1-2,CASSNYRVKTF
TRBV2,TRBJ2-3,CASSSPRGGAKDTQYF
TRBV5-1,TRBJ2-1,CASRRTSGGLYNEQFF
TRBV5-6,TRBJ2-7,CASSGEAAYEQYF
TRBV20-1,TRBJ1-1,CSATGHGNTEAFF
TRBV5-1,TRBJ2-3,CASSHPPSTDTQYF
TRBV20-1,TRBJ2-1,CSARVPGIQTYNEQFF
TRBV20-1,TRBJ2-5,CSASPPGLAGGPGQETQYF
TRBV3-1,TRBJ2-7,CASSQEGVDEQYF
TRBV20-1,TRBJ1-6,CSAIGAGLAPLHF
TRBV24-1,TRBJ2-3,CATSDHSRGADTQYF
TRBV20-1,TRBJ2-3,CSGYGAGVSDTQYF
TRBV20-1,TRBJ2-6,CSATQGNSGANVLTF
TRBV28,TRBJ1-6,CASSPGPTGSYSPLHF
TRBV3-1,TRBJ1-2,CASSQEGMVQSF
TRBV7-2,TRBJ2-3,CASSLQSVSTDTQYF
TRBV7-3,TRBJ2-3,CASSPRRGGGQYF
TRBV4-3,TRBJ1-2,CASSQDLWDDYGYTF
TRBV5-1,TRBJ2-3,CASSKRLAGATDTQYF
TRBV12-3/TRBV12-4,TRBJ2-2,CASSPTPGTGRGELFF
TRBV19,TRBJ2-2,CASSIFAGAQSGELFF
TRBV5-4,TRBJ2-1,CASSFGPGWNEQFF
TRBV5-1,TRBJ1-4,CASSPGRGNEKLFF
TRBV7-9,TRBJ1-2,CASITGKYGYTF
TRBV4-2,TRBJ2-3,CASSEELRGGMRGTQYF
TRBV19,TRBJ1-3,CASSRGGAAGNTIYF
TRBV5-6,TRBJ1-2,CASSFAPKGGYTF
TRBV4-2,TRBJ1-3,CASSQDPVQSGNTIYF
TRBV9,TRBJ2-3,CASSVAGAPNTQYF
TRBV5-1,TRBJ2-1,CASSHGTSGLSYNEQFF
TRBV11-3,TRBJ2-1,CASSPPTGDNEQFF
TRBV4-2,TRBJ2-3,CASSQGVGPDTQYF
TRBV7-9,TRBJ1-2,CASSLLSVGGYTF
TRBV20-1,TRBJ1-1,CSAPQSGLQGTEAFF
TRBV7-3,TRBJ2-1,CASSEFAVEQFF
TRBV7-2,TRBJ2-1,CASSSMRANEQFF
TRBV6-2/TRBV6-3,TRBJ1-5,CASSQPRLAGNQPQHF
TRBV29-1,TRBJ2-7,CSVGAASYEQYF
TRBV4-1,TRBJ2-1,CASSQADRLWGFNEQFF
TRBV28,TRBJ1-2,CASSSGTGVRDGYTF
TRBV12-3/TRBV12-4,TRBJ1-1,CASSLDRTGGVAEAFF
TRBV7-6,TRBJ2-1,CASSPPDSLYNEQFF
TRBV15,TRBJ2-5,CATSDPGLAGEETQYF
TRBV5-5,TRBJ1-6,CASSNSWDTSPLHF
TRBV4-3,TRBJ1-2,CASSQDPRTEVGGYTF
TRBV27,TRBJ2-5,CASTLTAGSKETQYF
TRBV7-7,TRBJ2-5,CASSFGQDRETQYF
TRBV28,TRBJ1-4,CASSPLDLNEKLFF
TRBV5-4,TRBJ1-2,CASSFEQPRYGYTF